Sequencing of this T cell receptor beta chain was carried out in a study of blood T cell repertoires in COVID-19. Recruitment covered about 25 US areas and drew participants whose ages spanned roughly 18 to 95 years. Original data processing: Reference gene primer amplification yielded estimated nucleated cell counts. Assay: immunoSEQ multiplex PCR; the TCRdb copy retains only in-frame clones and omits some. Clone size and the V and J calls come from that table; the DNA yielded D and trimming. The table lists fewer than 450,000 clones, less than 95% of them singletons. The ends lost 2 bases at V and 2 bases at J; junction bases unmatched: 1. Germline CDR1 SGHKS, CDR2 YYEKEE (reference sequence). CDR3 length: 14 residues.

Sequencing was done on a sample of PBMCs or T cells enriched from blood (not recorded which). The sequence derives from a man younger than 35 who had recovered from COVID-19. The gene calls are TRBV5-5 and TRBJ1-5; 7 bases fit TRBD1. This CDR3 reads CASSLGTGNQPQHF. The CDR3 DNA reads as TGTGCCAGCAGCTTAGGGACAGGCAATCAGCCCCAGCATTTT.